This T cell receptor (beta chain) derives from a study of human T cells and chemical hapten exposure. Study-level background: Cases of alopecia areata, totalis or universalis occurred in a predominantly female patient group.

With V trimmed by 5 bases and J by 5 bases, 3 bases remained unmatched. CDR1 and CDR2 from the germline V gene are SGHTA and FQGNSA. The CDR3 is 13 residues long. In this sample, this clonotype turned up many times. TCRdb itself ran the RACE reads through MiXCR, one entry per CDR3 protein. The sample gives approximately 120,000 distinct CDR3 sequences, roughly 10% of which show up once; about 3.4% is in the top ten. Time point denoted: patch test 2, 6 weeks after DPC sensitization. Treatment specified: therapeutic diphenylcyclopropenone sensitization with weekly scalp DPC. The TCR originated in a woman aged 40 to 50 with alopecia areata. Some clones in this sample may be carry-over from other donors' samples. The chain combines TRBV7-2 with TRBJ1-5; 7 bases map to TRBD1. The sequencing here drew on whole blood, taken in connection with sensitization to the hapten diphenylcyclopropenone (DPC). The CDR3 is CASSRDRDQPQHF. In DNA, the CDR3 is TGTGCCAGCAGCCGCGACAGGGATCAGCCCCAGCATTTT.